This T cell receptor (beta chain) comes out of a study of T cell clones after liver transplantation. About the research overall: TCRbeta sequencing after a pre-transplant mixed lymphocyte reaction identified graft-donor-reactive clones, later tracked in post-transplant blood.

Assay used: immunoSEQ multiplex PCR; TCRdb lists only in-frame clones, some missing. In the table there are thousands of clones, roughly 80% of which are singletons. This CDR3 contains 13 residues. Germline V gene sequence: CDR1 SGHDT, CDR2 YYEEEE. V gave up 5 bases and J gave up 2 bases, with 11 bases separating them. V is TRBV5-6 and J is TRBJ2-7; D is tentatively TRBD1 or TRBD2 (5 bases each). Sample: CD8+ T cells from blood, taken before liver transplant. The source of this sequence is a human donor who received a liver transplant. CDR3 loop: CASSPGTTYEQYF. CDR3 coding DNA: TGTGCCAGCAGTCCGGGGACCACCTACGAGCAGTACTTC.